The subject of this entry is one TCR beta chain. Its antigen specificity is not known. No much larger clone is present one base from it, and per-base qualities are unavailable. The sample originates from a study of OX40 agonist ivuxolimab in advanced cancers. For the study in its entirety: Ivuxolimab, which targeted the costimulatory receptor OX40 (CD134), was an agonistic, fully human IgG2 monoclonal antibody. Partial responses occurred in three dose-escalation patients: two with cutaneous melanoma and one with hepatocellular carcinoma. Prior anti-PD-1, anti-PD-L1 or anti-CTLA-4 therapy was permitted, and checkpoint inhibitors had been received by less than 45% of dose-escalation patients. The point of sequencing TCRbeta in the periphery was to test whether ivuxolimab changed TCR sequence diversity and drove clonal T-cell expansion. Among the roughly 50 dose-escalation patients, 19 had hepatocellular carcinoma, around 15 melanoma, 9 renal cell carcinoma and 9 head and neck cancer. Intravenous ivuxolimab was administered to patients every 2 weeks at six dose levels: 0.01, 0.1, 0.3, 1.5, 3 and 10 mg/kg. A male proportion of about 79% and a mean age of around 60 years, ranging from 23 to 79, were recorded for the dose-escalation cohort. The paper covers the monotherapy dose-escalation part of the phase I ivuxolimab trial, which included N ≈ 50 patients. Broad study findings and their caveats: Partial responders in the 0.1-3.0 mg/kg groups had among the lowest normalized peripheral clonal expansion, especially among CD8+ T cells. After ivuxolimab, expanded clones were on average more numerous among CD8+ T cells than among CD4+ T cells. Antigen specificity was not determined for the clonally expanded peripheral T cells. Low levels of normalized T-cell clonal expansion were also seen in some patients who did not respond. At doses of 0.1 to 3.0 mg/kg, clonal expansion of both CD4+ and CD8+ blood T cells was observed from baseline to week 6.

To sequence the TCRbeta CDR3 region, genomic DNA was isolated from the sorted cells. The immunoSEQ Assay was used to sequence the TCRbeta CDR3 regions. TCRdb limited this immuneACCESS table to in-frame rearrangements with V and J called. A share of clones is missing; checked studies link under half to unresolved V genes, and the rest is unexplained. The sample table contains approximately 15,000 clones; only one count was recorded for roughly three quarters of them. The ten most abundant clones make up 35% to 45% of the sample. The germline V gene encodes CDR1 SNHLY and CDR2 FYNNEI. The CDR3 spans 14 residues, from the cysteine through the phenylalanine. Only the CDR3 portion is preserved as DNA: 42 bases, with reading frame beginning at the first base. Ends trimmed: V by 6 bases, J by 3 bases; bases unmatched to a gene: 6. Patients with autoimmune disease history or receiving systemic immunosuppression were excluded from the trial. Peripheral blood for TCR sequencing was drawn from every dose cohort at baseline, at cycle 4 day 1 and at cycle 7 day 1. Samples came from an open-label, multicenter, first-in-human phase I dose-escalation trial of ivuxolimab. Adults with locally advanced or metastatic melanoma, renal cell, hepatocellular, or head and neck squamous cell carcinoma were enrolled in the trial. Before TCR sequencing, CD4+ and CD8+ T cells were separately sorted from peripheral blood.

Sequences were derived from CD4+ or CD8+ T cells sorted from blood, sampled in a trial of the OX40 agonist ivuxolimab. In this chain, TRBV2 is recombined with TRBJ2-7, with 9 central nucleotides matching TRBD1. This receptor was obtained from an adult with an advanced solid tumor such as melanoma, head and neck, liver or kidney cancer. The DNA is TGTGCCAGCAGCCCCCCGGGACAGGGCTACGAGCAGTACTTC. Its translation reads: CASSPPGQGYEQYF.